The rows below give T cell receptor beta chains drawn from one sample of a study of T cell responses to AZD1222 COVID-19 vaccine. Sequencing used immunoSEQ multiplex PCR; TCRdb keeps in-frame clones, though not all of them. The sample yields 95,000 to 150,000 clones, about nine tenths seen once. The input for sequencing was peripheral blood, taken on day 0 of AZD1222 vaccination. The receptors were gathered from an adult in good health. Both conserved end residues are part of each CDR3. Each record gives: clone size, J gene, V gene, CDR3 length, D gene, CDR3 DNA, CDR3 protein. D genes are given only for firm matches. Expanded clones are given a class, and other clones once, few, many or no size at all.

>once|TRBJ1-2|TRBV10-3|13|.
TGTGCCATCAGTGAGTCTCTATCCTATGGCTACACCTTC
CAISESLSYGYTF
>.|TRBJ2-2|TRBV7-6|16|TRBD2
TGTGCCAGCAGCTTAACGGGAGGGCCGAACACCGGGGAGCTGTTTTTT
CASSLTGGPNTGELFF
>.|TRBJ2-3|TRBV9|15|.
TGTGCCAGCAGCGTAGACGGCAAATCCACAGATACGCAGTATTTT
CASSVDGKSTDTQYF
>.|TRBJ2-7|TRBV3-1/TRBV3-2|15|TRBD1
TGTGCCAGCAGCCAGAGGGGGACAGGGGGCCACGAGCAGTACTTC
CASSQRGTGGHEQYF
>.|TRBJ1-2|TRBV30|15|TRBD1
TGTGCCTGGTGGGGCAGGGGGGTCGGTAACTATGGCTACACCTTC
CAWWGRGVGNYGYTF
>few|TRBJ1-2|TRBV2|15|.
TGTGCCAGCAGCCTCGTGGGCGGCTATAACTATGGCTACACCTTC
CASSLVGGYNYGYTF
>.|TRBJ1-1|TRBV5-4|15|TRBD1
TGTGCCAGCAGCCACCAGACAGGGGGTAGAACTGAAGCTTTCTTT
CASSHQTGGRTEAFF
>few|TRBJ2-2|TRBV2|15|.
TGTGCCAGCAGTAGGACGGATTTGAACACCGGGGAGCTGTTTTTT
CASSRTDLNTGELFF
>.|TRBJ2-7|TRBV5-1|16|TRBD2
TGCGCCAGCAGCTTGGGGGGACTAGCGAGCTCCTACGAGCAGTACTTC
CASSLGGLASSYEQYF
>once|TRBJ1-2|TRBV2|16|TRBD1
TGTGCCAGCAGTGAGCACTCGGGACAGGGCGACTATGGCTACACCTTC
CASSEHSGQGDYGYTF
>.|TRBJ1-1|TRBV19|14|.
TGTGCCAGTAGCCCCAGGGAACGGAACACTGAAGCTTTCTTT
CASSPRERNTEAFF
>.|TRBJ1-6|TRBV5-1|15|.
TGCGCCAGCAGCTTGATACAGGCGGGTAATTCACCCCTCCACTTT
CASSLIQAGNSPLHF
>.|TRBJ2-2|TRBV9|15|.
TGTGCCAGCAGCGTAGGCCCCACCAACACCGGGGAGCTGTTTTTT
CASSVGPTNTGELFF
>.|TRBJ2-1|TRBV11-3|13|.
TGTGCCAGCAGCTTTGGGGCGGACAATGAGCAGTTCTTC
CASSFGADNEQFF